A single sample gave rise to the 30 T cell receptor beta chains below, sequenced in a study of T cell repertoires in aging, cancer and after chemotherapy. TRB rearrangements spanning V, D and J were amplified using mixed TRB-A/B primers. TCRdb re-called the multiplex PCR reads with MiXCR, one entry per CDR3 protein. Of about 9,800 distinct CDR3 sequences listed, approximately 35% are singletons. Peripheral blood genomic DNA, not sorted cells or RNA, was the template. The sequencing sample was made of blood. These receptors all stem from a human donor in good health.

By share of the sample, this clonotype is medium-sized (0.01 to 0.1%). The chain carries TRBV15 and TRBJ2-3; 9 bases agree with TRBD2. The length of the CDR3 is 15 residues. CDR1 and CDR2 from the germline V gene are LNHNV and YYDKDF (reference sequence). The junction had 3 bases not matched to a gene; V was cut back by 4 bases and J by 1 base. The CDR3 is CATSTRTSGTDTQYF. As DNA, the CDR3 is TGTGCCACCAGCACCCGGACTAGCGGCACAGATACGCAGTATTTT. Using reference TRBV15 and TRBJ2-3 for the parts outside the CDR3, the full variable domain is DAMVIQNPRYQVTQFGKPVTLSCSQTLNHNVMYWYQQKSSQAPKLLFHYYDKDFNNEADTPDNFQSRRPNTSFCFLDIRSPGLGDTAMYLCATSTRTSGTDTQYFGPGTRLTVL.

The V call is TRBV10-3, the J call TRBJ2-2, with TRBD1 identical over 8 bases. CDR3 length equals 15 residues. With 2 bases clipped from V and 7 bases from J, the junction kept 6 bases outside the gene matches. Per germline, CDR1 ENHRY and CDR2 SYGVKD. This CDR3 reads CAISEPTGESGELFF. In DNA, the CDR3 is TGTGCCATCAGTGAGCCGACAGGGGAGAGCGGGGAGCTGTTTTTT.

V and J are TRBV18 and TRBJ2-7; tentatively, D is TRBD2 (7 bases). Germline V gives CDR1 KGHSH, CDR2 LQKENI. The V gene lost 3 bases and the J gene lost 3 bases, with 33 bases spanning the gap. This CDR3 region has 21 residues. The CDR3 DNA is TGTGCCAGCTCACCTTCCACCGGACAGTCGGGTGGGCGGGAGCACCTCTACGAGCAGTACTTC. This sequence encodes CASSPSTGQSGGREHLYEQYF.

By sample fraction, this clonotype is medium-sized. This chain links TRBV29-1 with TRBJ2-3; possible D gene TRBD1, 5 bases. Looked up from germline, CDR1 is SQVTM and CDR2 is ANQGSEA. V was clipped by 6 bases and J by 0 bases, with 16 bases between them. The CDR3 extends over 15 amino acids. This CDR3 is CSVTPGRASTDTQYF. CDR3 sequence (DNA): TGCAGCGTCACCCCAGGGCGTGCTAGCACAGATACGCAGTATTTT.

This clonotype was detected once. The chain has TRBV7-6 and TRBJ2-4; TRBD2 matches at 8 bases. V was clipped by 5 bases and J by 0 bases; unmatched bases: 15. The CDR3 is 19 amino acids. CDR1 is SGHVS, CDR2 FNYEAQ, per germline. The CDR3 nucleotides are TGTGCCAGCAGCCCCCTTAGTAGTAGCGGGATTCTAGCCAAAAACATTCAGTACTTC. It encodes CASSPLSSSGILAKNIQYF. The full variable domain, its missing parts supplied by reference TRBV7-6 and TRBJ2-4, is GAGVSQSPRYKVTKRGQDVALRCDPISGHVSLYWYRQALGQGPEFLTYFNYEAQQDKSGLPNDRFSAERPEGSISTLTIQRTEQRDSAMYRCASSPLSSSGILAKNIQYFGAGTRLSVL.

This clonotype has more than one count but fewer than ten. The rearrangement uses TRBV6-5 and TRBJ1-6; the match to TRBD1 covers 7 bases. The CDR3 loop spans 15 amino acids. The V and J ends lost 4 bases and 0 bases, in that order; junction bases with no gene match: 0. CDR1 and CDR2 (germline): MNHEY, SVGAGI. The CDR3 region is CASSWDSSYNSPLHF. In DNA form, the CDR3 reads TGTGCCAGCAGTTGGGACAGCTCCTATAATTCACCCCTCCACTTT.

CDR3 in DNA: TGTGCCAGCAGCTTAGAAGGTAGCGGGCCTCAGGAGCAGTACTTC. Protein sequence: CASSLEGSGPQEQYF. The V call is TRBV13, the J call TRBJ2-7; 7 nucleotides line up with TRBD2. Germline trimming cut 1 base from V and 7 bases from J; bases unmatched to any gene: 10. CDR3 length: 15 amino acids. CDR1 and CDR2 (germline): PRHDT, FYEKMQ (reference sequence).

The V call is TRBV5-5, the J call TRBJ2-1, with 13 bases that match TRBD2. There are 18 residues in the CDR3. Germline assignment: CDR1 SGHKS and CDR2 YYEKEE (reference sequence). Trimming cost V 4 bases and J 7 bases; bases outside gene matches: 14. The CDR3 protein is CASSELAGGPERLNEQFF. CDR3 in DNA: TGTGCCAGCAGCGAACTAGCGGGAGGGCCAGAGCGATTAAATGAGCAGTTCTTC. The variable domain in full, completed from reference TRBV5-5 and TRBJ2-1, reads DAGVTQSPTHLIKTRGQQVTLRCSPISGHKSVSWYQQVLGQGPQFIFQYYEKEERGRGNFPDRFSARQFPNYSSELNVNALLLGDSALYLCASSELAGGPERLNEQFFGPGTRLTVL.

The chain recombines TRBV19 with TRBJ2-2, with D possibly matching TRBD2 (5 bases). CDR1 is LNHDA, CDR2 SQIVND, per germline (reference sequence). The CDR3 consists of 14 residues. Trimming pared 8 bases from V and 1 base from J, leaving 11 bases between. DNA of the CDR3: TGTGCCAGTGCCCCCAGCGGGAACACCGGGGAGCTGTTTTTT. Protein product: CASAPSGNTGELFF.

The CDR3 sequence is CASSRQEGQGGRGYTF. CDR3 sequence (DNA): TGTGCCAGCAGCCGTCAAGAAGGACAGGGAGGACGTGGCTACACCTTC. The chain links TRBV7-9 to TRBJ1-2; 8 nucleotides agree with TRBD1. V shed 5 bases, J shed 7 bases, and the junction held 15 bases outside the gene matches. The CDR3 extends over 16 amino acids. Germline V gene data show CDR1 as SEHNR and CDR2 as FQNEAQ (reference sequence). Combining the CDR3 with reference TRBV7-9 and TRBJ1-2 gives the whole variable domain DTGVSQNPRHKITKRGQNVTFRCDPISEHNRLYWYRQTLGQGPEFLTYFQNEAQLEKSRLLSDRFSAERPKGSFSTLEIQRTEQGDSAMYLCASSRQEGQGGRGYTFGSGTRLTVV.

The V and J genes are TRBV30 and TRBJ1-1, with a tentative D call TRBD1 (6 bases). Deletions cut 6 bases from V and 4 bases from J, with 15 bases between. The V gene's germline CDR1 is GTSNPN and CDR2 SVGIG (reference sequence). The CDR3 consists of 13 residues. This CDR3 reads CACVPGAGTEAFF. The CDR3 nucleotides are TGTGCCTGTGTGCCGGGGGCGGGCACTGAAGCTTTCTTT.

This chain uses TRBV19 with TRBJ1-5; perhaps TRBD1 as D (6 bases). The CDR3 covers 15 residues. Germline CDR1 and CDR2: LNHDA and SQIVND (reference sequence). The germline V and J ends were trimmed by 2 bases and 4 bases, with 12 bases remaining between them. The DNA of the CDR3 is TGTGCCAGTAGTATACTGGACAGAGAGAATCAGCCCCAGCATTTT. It encodes CASSILDRENQPQHF.

The V and J genes are TRBV6-5 and TRBJ1-1, with D perhaps TRBD1 (6 bases). Germline V gives CDR1 MNHEY, CDR2 SVGAGI. The V end was cut by 7 bases, the J end by 0 bases, with 15 bases between. The CDR3 spans 15 residues. CDR3 nucleotide sequence: TGTGCCAGCAATCGAGGGGGGTACATGAACACTGAAGCTTTCTTT. This gives the protein CASNRGGYMNTEAFF.

The chain carries TRBV6-8 and TRBJ2-5; 7 positions match TRBD1. CDR1 MNHGY and CDR2 SAAAGT come from the germline V gene. With 8 bases clipped from V and 0 bases from J, the junction kept 6 bases outside the gene matches. The CDR3 is made up of 14 amino acids. CDR3 amino acids: CASPRGQHQETQYF. Here the CDR3 DNA reads TGTGCCAGCCCAAGGGGACAGCACCAAGAGACCCAGTACTTC.

V is TRBV5-4 and J is TRBJ1-6; D is ambiguous. Per the germline V gene, CDR1 is SGHNT and CDR2 is YYREEE (reference sequence). The V end was cut by 4 bases, the J end by 4 bases, with 9 bases between. The CDR3 length is 14 residues. The CDR3 is CASSEELYNSPLHF. The CDR3 DNA reads TGTGCCAGCAGCGAGGAGCTATATAATTCACCCCTCCACTTT.

The rearrangement links TRBV5-4 to TRBJ2-4, with 8 nucleotides matching TRBD2. Unmatched junction bases numbered 5, after V lost 3 bases and J lost 6 bases. CDR1 is SGHNT, CDR2 YYREEE, per germline (reference sequence). The length of the CDR3 is 14 residues. This CDR3 is CASSSGLVGNIQYF. The CDR3, as DNA: TGTGCCAGCAGCTCGGGACTAGTCGGAAACATTCAGTACTTC.

In its sample, this clonotype was seen a few times. The rearrangement links TRBV19 to TRBJ2-7, with D hard to call. CDR1 and CDR2 from the germline V gene are LNHDA and SQIVND (reference sequence). This CDR3 has 15 amino acids. Trimming pared 5 bases from V and 0 bases from J, leaving 14 bases between. In DNA form, the CDR3 reads TGTGCCAGTAGTCTTTACTACTTGAGCTCCTACGAGCAGTACTTC. Translated: CASSLYYLSSYEQYF.

This clonotype was counted between two and nine times. This chain joins TRBV19 and TRBJ2-2, with no clear D. V lost 0 bases to trimming and J lost 1 base, with 6 bases between them. This CDR3 comprises 15 residues. Germline V CDR1 and CDR2: LNHDA, SQIVND (reference sequence). The CDR3 DNA sequence: TGTGCCAGTAGTATAGATGCCGGGAACACCGGGGAGCTGTTTTTT. This codes for CASSIDAGNTGELFF.

The J gene is TRBJ1-1, the V gene TRBV6-2 or TRBV6-3, with D perhaps TRBD1 (6 bases). The V and J ends lost 5 bases and 4 bases respectively, with 14 bases between them. The CDR3 extends over 14 amino acids. Germline V lookup: CDR1 MNHEY, CDR2 SVGEGT. This chain's CDR3 is CASSTHRESTEAFF. The CDR3 region has the DNA TGTGCCAGCAGTACCCACAGGGAAAGCACTGAAGCTTTCTTT.

The chain recombines TRBV7-2 with TRBJ2-3, with a possible D match to TRBD1 (5 bases). The CDR3 length is 14 residues. The germline CDR1 and CDR2 sequences are SGHTA and FQGNSA. V was pared by 0 bases and J by 4 bases, with 8 bases between. CDR3 in amino acids: CASSLAQGSDTQYF. The DNA of the CDR3 is TGTGCCAGCAGCTTAGCGCAGGGATCAGATACGCAGTATTTT.

The rearrangement uses TRBV10-3 and TRBJ2-7; a possible D gene is TRBD1 (5 bases). The CDR3 extends over 14 amino acids. The germline CDR1 and CDR2 sequences are ENHRY and SYGVKD. Trimming shortened V by 0 bases and J by 7 bases, and 13 bases separated the two germline ends. CDR3 protein: CAISESSKAGEQYF. CDR3 DNA sequence: TGTGCCATCAGTGAGTCTTCCAAGGCAGGGGAGCAGTACTTC.

This chain joins TRBV7-6 and TRBJ2-2; 9 bases agree with TRBD1. J lost 5 bases, V lost 3 bases, and 4 bases had no gene match. The CDR3 totals 15 residues. Germline loops: CDR1 SGHVS, CDR2 FNYEAQ. The CDR3 here is CASSFGTGSTGELFF. The CDR3 nucleotides are TGTGCCAGCAGCTTTGGGACAGGGTCGACCGGGGAGCTGTTTTTT. The variable domain in full, completed from reference TRBV7-6 and TRBJ2-2, reads GAGVSQSPRYKVTKRGQDVALRCDPISGHVSLYWYRQALGQGPEFLTYFNYEAQQDKSGLPNDRFSAERPEGSISTLTIQRTEQRDSAMYRCASSFGTGSTGELFFGEGSRLTVL.

The rearrangement uses TRBV15 and TRBJ2-1; 8 nucleotides align to TRBD2. The CDR3 runs to 13 residues. Losses at the gene ends were 5 bases for V and 13 bases for J; bases not matched to a gene: 10. Germline V gene data show CDR1 as LNHNV and CDR2 as YYDKDF (reference sequence). CDR3 amino acids: CATSRGLGETQFF. For the CDR3, the DNA is TGTGCCACCAGCCGGGGACTAGGGGAGACCCAGTTCTTC.

The genes are TRBV5-1 and TRBJ2-1; D possibly corresponds to TRBD1 (6 bases). The length of the CDR3 is 14 residues. V lost 6 bases and J 6 bases, leaving 16 bases between the germline ends. CDR1 and CDR2 from the germline V gene are SGHRS and YFSETQ. The CDR3 region is CASTDRSGGNEQFF. The CDR3 DNA follows: TGCGCCAGCACCGACAGGTCTGGAGGCAATGAGCAGTTCTTC.

The J gene is TRBJ1-1, the V gene TRBV6-6; D gene unclear. Germline V gene lookup returns CDR1 MNHNY and CDR2 SVGAGI (reference sequence). CDR3 length: 13 amino acids. V shed 5 bases and J shed 4 bases, with 11 bases lying between them. The DNA of the CDR3 is TGTGCCAGCAGTCCCTTGGTAAGCACTGAAGCTTTCTTT. Its translation is CASSPLVSTEAFF.

This clonotype has a handful of counts. The chain has TRBV30 and TRBJ1-4, with a possible D match to TRBD1 (5 bases). With 3 bases removed from V and 8 bases from J, the gap between germline ends came to 16 bases. The germline gives CDR1 GTSNPN, CDR2 SVGIG (reference sequence). The CDR3 sequence is 14 residues long. In DNA form, the CDR3 reads TGTGCCTGGAGGAAACAGGCCGGGTGGGAAAAACTGTTTTTT. Translation gives CAWRKQAGWEKLFF.

The rearrangement links TRBV5-6 to TRBJ2-7; tentative D call: TRBD1 (5 bases). The CDR3 sequence is 13 residues long. Trimming took 0 bases from V and 6 from J, leaving 10 bases between them. Germline V gene sequence: CDR1 SGHDT, CDR2 YYEEEE. Here the CDR3 DNA reads TGTGCCAGCAGCTTGGAACAGGAAGGCGAGCAGTACTTC. This encodes CASSLEQEGEQYF. Based on the CDR3 plus reference TRBV5-6 and TRBJ2-7, the full variable domain is DAGVTQSPTHLIKTRGQQVTLRCSPKSGHDTVSWYQQALGQGPQFIFQYYEEEERQRGNFPDRFSGHQFPNYSSELNVNALLLGDSALYLCASSLEQEGEQYFGPGTRLTVT.

This clonotype was detected only a few times. The chain joins TRBV27 to TRBJ1-5, with 9 nucleotides matching TRBD1. V lost 5 bases to trimming and J lost 4 bases; unmatched junction nucleotides: 6. The CDR3 has 15 residues. CDR1 and CDR2 from the germline V gene are MNHEY and SMNVEV (reference sequence). The CDR3 coding sequence is TGTGCCAGCAGTGGACAGGGGTTGAGGAATCAGCCCCAGCATTTT. As protein: CASSGQGLRNQPQHF.

The sample holds a few counts of this clonotype. The rearrangement uses TRBV29-1 and TRBJ2-7; maybe TRBD1 (5 bases). Germline lookup yields CDR1 SQVTM and CDR2 ANQGSEA. This CDR3 region has 13 residues. The V end lost 8 bases, the J end lost 2 bases, and 16 bases lay between the germline ends. The CDR3 region is CSHNVQVTYEQYF. The CDR3 DNA follows: TGCAGCCATAATGTACAGGTGACCTACGAGCAGTACTTC.

This clonotype is labeled as medium-sized. The chain links TRBV5-5 to TRBJ2-5; tentatively, D is TRBD1 (5 bases). The CDR3 consists of 14 residues. Germline loops: CDR1 SGHKS, CDR2 YYEKEE (reference sequence). The V end lost 0 bases, the J end lost 2 bases, and 8 bases lay between the germline ends. CDR3 sequence reads: CASSLGTRQETQYF. The CDR3 region has the DNA TGTGCCAGCAGCTTGGGGACAAGACAAGAGACCCAGTACTTC.